The next 22 T cell receptor beta chains were all read from a single sample in a study of identical twins. TCRdb redid the calling of the 5' RACE reads with MiXCR, one entry per CDR3 protein. Among more than 200,000 distinct CDR3 sequences listed, around 9.6% were seen once. Sequenced: memory (CD45RO+) T cells sorted from blood. The receptors derive from a woman aged 18 to 35 in good health.

In this sample, this clonotype turned up many times. V and J are TRBV12-3 or TRBV12-4 and TRBJ1-5, with TRBD1 identical over 8 bases. The V segment lost 5 bases and the J segment 1 base; nucleotides outside the gene matches: 4. This CDR3 region has 15 residues. The CDR3 reads CASSRGQASNQPQHF. In nucleotides, the CDR3 is TGTGCCAGCAGTCGGGGACAGGCGAGCAATCAGCCCCAGCATTTT.

Only a few counts were recorded for this clonotype. This rearrangement joins TRBV6-2 or TRBV6-3 to TRBJ2-1; D call uncertain. Germline CDR1 reads MNHEY; CDR2 reads SVGEGT. The CDR3 covers 16 residues. V was shortened by 0 bases and J by 0 bases, with 9 bases between the two germline ends. CDR3: CASSYSSGLSYNEQFF. CDR3 bases: TGTGCCAGCAGTTACTCGTCGGGTCTCTCCTACAATGAGCAGTTCTTC.

This sequence joins TRBV7-8 and TRBJ2-5; D ambiguous. The CDR3 loop spans 13 amino acids. V dropped 9 bases and J dropped 7 bases, with 18 bases sitting between them. CDR1 SGHVS and CDR2 FQNEAQ come from the germline V gene. Here the CDR3 reads CARSPRRLGTQYF. CDR3 DNA sequence: TGTGCCAGGAGCCCACGGCGCCTGGGGACCCAGTACTTC.

This clonotype was picked up a small number of times. The chain uses TRBV12-3 or TRBV12-4 and TRBJ1-5; the D is unclear. CDR3 length equals 14 residues. With 6 bases removed from V and 3 bases from J, the gap between germline ends came to 12 bases. The CDR3 sequence: CASSRNSFNQPQHF. The DNA for the CDR3 is TGTGCCAGCAGCCGCAACAGTTTCAATCAGCCCCAGCATTTT.

This chain connects TRBV3-1 to TRBJ2-1, with 11 bases matching TRBD2. The CDR3 is 17 residues long. J gave up 9 bases and V 10 bases, and 20 bases lay outside the gene matches. Germline CDR1 and CDR2: LGHDT and YNNKEL (reference sequence). In DNA form, the CDR3 reads TGTGCCACCTCCCAAGAGGTAGCGGGGGGGCCTGGTAGTGAGCAGTTCTTC. It is translated as CATSQEVAGGPGSEQFF.

This clonotype was seen repeatedly, ten times or more. CDR3 nucleotides: TGTGCCAGCATTACACCGGGACTAGCGGGAGGGTATATCGACAATGAGCAGTTCTTC. As protein: CASITPGLAGGYIDNEQFF. The rearrangement links TRBV6-6 to TRBJ2-1; 16 bases match TRBD2. CDR1 is MNHNY, CDR2 SVGAGI, per germline (reference sequence). This CDR3 has 19 residues. V shed 7 bases and J 5 bases; nucleotides not matched to a gene: 14.

This clonotype was counted ten times or more. V and J are TRBV6-1 and TRBJ2-3, with a tentative D call TRBD2 (6 bases). The germline V gene has CDR1 MNHNS and CDR2 SASEGT. This CDR3 is built from 15 residues. V was shortened by 6 bases and J by 3 bases, with 16 bases between the two germline ends. The CDR3 coding sequence is TGTGCCAGCAGCCGAACCGGGACTCCTACAGATACGCAGTATTTT. Amino acids: CASSRTGTPTDTQYF.

This chain uses TRBV7-8 with TRBJ1-4; 7 nucleotides line up with TRBD1. From germline, CDR1 is SGHVS and CDR2 FQNEAQ. Trimming at V came to 4 bases and at J to 8 bases, leaving 7 bases not matched to a gene. The CDR3 covers 14 residues. The CDR3 region has the DNA TGTGCCAGCAGCTCTGGGACAGCTCTCGAAAAACTGTTTTTT. Translating gives CASSSGTALEKLFF.

This clonotype appeared a few times. This sequence joins TRBV5-1 and TRBJ2-5; no clear D gene. CDR1 SGHRS and CDR2 YFSETQ come from the germline V gene. Trimming shortened V by 0 bases and J by 1 base, and 7 bases separated the two germline ends. The CDR3 has 14 residues. In DNA, the CDR3 is TGCGCCAGCAGCTTGGTGGACCCCCAAGAGACCCAGTACTTC. It specifies CASSLVDPQETQYF.

The chain has TRBV20-1 and TRBJ2-2; D is undetermined. With 0 bases removed from V and 7 bases from J, the gap between germline ends came to 6 bases. Germline lookup yields CDR1 DFQATT and CDR2 SNEGSKA (reference sequence). The CDR3 is 12 residues long. CDR3: CSARDRLGELFF. DNA for the CDR3: TGCAGTGCTAGAGATCGACTCGGGGAGCTGTTTTTT.

This clonotype was detected ten times or more. The V gene is TRBV20-1, the J gene TRBJ1-1; the D gene is possibly TRBD1 (5 bases). The CDR3 has 15 residues. Germline CDR1 reads DFQATT; CDR2 reads SNEGSKA (reference sequence). The ends were cut back, 0 bases at V and 5 bases at J, with 16 bases in the middle. The CDR3 loop is CSARDGRGGRTEAFF. In DNA form, the CDR3 reads TGCAGTGCTAGAGATGGGAGGGGAGGGCGAACTGAAGCTTTCTTT.

This clonotype came up many times. The J gene is TRBJ2-2, the V gene TRBV20-1, with D uncertain. Germline loops: CDR1 DFQATT, CDR2 SNEGSKA (reference sequence). The CDR3 has 15 residues. V lost 5 bases and J 3 bases, leaving 16 bases between the germline ends. The CDR3 nucleotides are TGCAGTGCTCCGACTGGAACTCGAGACACCGGGGAGCTGTTTTTT. Translating gives CSAPTGTRDTGELFF.

This clonotype was counted a few times. V gene TRBV5-6 combines with J gene TRBJ2-2; D is unresolved. CDR1 SGHDT and CDR2 YYEEEE come from the germline V gene. Trimming took 3 bases from V and 3 from J, leaving 9 bases between them. The CDR3 contains 14 residues. The chain's CDR3 is CASSSRYHTGELFF. CDR3 DNA sequence: TGTGCCAGCAGCTCACGTTATCACACCGGGGAGCTGTTTTTT.

The chain employs TRBV20-1 and TRBJ1-1; tentatively, D is TRBD1 (6 bases). Per germline, CDR1 DFQATT and CDR2 SNEGSKA (reference sequence). V was clipped by 7 bases and J by 1 base, with 13 bases between them. The CDR3 has 13 amino acids. The DNA of the CDR3 is TGCAGTGTCTCAGGGGACTCGAACACTGAAGCTTTCTTT. Translating gives CSVSGDSNTEAFF.

This clonotype was observed a few times. The V gene is TRBV20-1, the J gene TRBJ2-1; D is possibly TRBD2 (6 bases). V was pared by 4 bases and J by 10 bases, with 17 bases between. CDR3 size: 13 residues. Germline-derived CDR1 and CDR2 are DFQATT and SNEGSKA (reference sequence). This CDR3 reads CSATLAGAGEQFF. In nucleotides, the CDR3 is TGCAGTGCTACCCTGGCTGGCGCGGGAGAGCAGTTCTTC.

CDR3 region: CASSGRASDEQYF. Here the CDR3 DNA reads TGTGCCAGCAGCGGACGGGCCTCGGACGAGCAGTACTTC. The rearrangement uses TRBV27 and TRBJ2-7; D not certain. CDR1 and CDR2 (germline): MNHEY, SMNVEV (reference sequence). This CDR3 is built from 13 residues. V was cut by 6 bases and J by 5 bases, with 14 bases left in between.

The chain has TRBV6-1 and TRBJ2-1, with D perhaps TRBD1 (7 bases). This CDR3 comprises 14 residues. V lost 11 bases and J lost 8, with 22 bases in between. The germline CDR1 and CDR2 sequences are MNHNS and SASEGT. In nucleotides, the CDR3 is TGTGCCTCCCAGGAATCAGGGGGGAGGTATGAGCAGTTCTTC. Its translation: CASQESGGRYEQFF.

The table lists this clonotype with many counts. The gene calls are TRBV19 and TRBJ2-7; D perhaps matches TRBD2 (5 bases). V shed 6 bases and J shed 0 bases, with 12 bases lying between them. CDR3 length equals 14 residues. Germline V gene sequence: CDR1 LNHDA, CDR2 SQIVND (reference sequence). CDR3 protein: CASRFSGSSYEQYF. CDR3 in DNA: TGTGCCAGTAGGTTCAGCGGAAGCTCCTACGAGCAGTACTTC.

The chain couples TRBV4-2 to TRBJ2-3; maybe TRBD2 (6 bases). Trimming removed 0 bases at V and 0 bases at J, with 10 bases between. This CDR3 is 16 amino acids long. CDR1 is LGHNA and CDR2 is YNFKEQ in the germline V gene. The CDR3 nucleotides read TGTGCCAGCAGCCAAGATTTCGGGACTAGCACAGATACGCAGTATTTT. Translating gives CASSQDFGTSTDTQYF.

The chain uses TRBV2 and TRBJ2-7; 8 nucleotides align to TRBD2. With 7 bases clipped from V and 6 bases from J, the junction kept 11 bases outside the gene matches. The CDR3 is 14 amino acids. Germline lookup yields CDR1 SNHLY and CDR2 FYNNEI. CDR3 sequence: CASIYGTRDGEQYF. The CDR3 nucleotides read TGTGCCAGCATCTACGGGACTAGGGACGGCGAGCAGTACTTC. Full variable domain (rest looked up from reference TRBV2 and TRBJ2-7): EPEVTQTPSHQVTQMGQEVILRCVPISNHLYFYWYRQILGQKVEFLVSFYNNEISEKSEIFDDQFSVERPDGSNFTLKIRSTKLEDSAMYFCASIYGTRDGEQYFGPGTRLTVT.

The chain combines TRBV30 with TRBJ2-1; weak D call: TRBD2 (6 bases). The CDR3 totals 12 residues. The germline CDR1 and CDR2 sequences are GTSNPN and SVGIG (reference sequence). The V and J ends lost 5 bases and 7 bases respectively, with 12 bases between them. The CDR3 nucleotides are TGTGCCTGGGGGCGGGATAGGAATGAGCAGTTCTTC. Encoded protein: CAWGRDRNEQFF.

In this sample, this clonotype turned up many times. The chain has TRBV12-3 or TRBV12-4 and TRBJ2-3; the D gene could be TRBD1 or TRBD2 (5 bases each). CDR3 size: 14 residues. Trimming pared 7 bases from V and 0 bases from J, leaving 11 bases between. The CDR3 reads CASTWGGSTDTQYF. As DNA, the CDR3 is TGTGCCAGCACCTGGGGCGGGAGCACAGATACGCAGTATTTT.